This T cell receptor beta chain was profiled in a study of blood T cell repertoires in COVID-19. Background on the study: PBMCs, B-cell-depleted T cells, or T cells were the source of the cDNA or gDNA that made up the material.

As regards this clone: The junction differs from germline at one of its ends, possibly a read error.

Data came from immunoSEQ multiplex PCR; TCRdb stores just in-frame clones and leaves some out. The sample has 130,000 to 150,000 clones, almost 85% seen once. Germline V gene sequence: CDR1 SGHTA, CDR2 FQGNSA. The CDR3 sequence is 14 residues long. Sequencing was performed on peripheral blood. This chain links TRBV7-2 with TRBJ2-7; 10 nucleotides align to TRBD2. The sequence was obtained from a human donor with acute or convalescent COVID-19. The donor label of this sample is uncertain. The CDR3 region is CASSVAGGIYEQYF. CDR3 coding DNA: TGTGCCAGCAGCGTAGCGGGGGGAATCTACGAGCAGTACTTC.